These 11 T cell receptor beta chains came from one sample sequenced in a study of beta chain features in type 1 diabetes. Expressed TCRB transcripts were sequenced, since all the RNA that had been isolated was reverse transcribed. TCRdb's table, derived via immunoSEQ multiplex PCR, lists solely in-frame clones and lacks some. The sample has fewer than 500,000 clones, 14% seen once. Material: naive CD4+ T cells from blood. Receptor source: a man aged 30-40 years in good health.

This clone showed up just a few times. The V gene is TRBV7-9, the J gene TRBJ1-2, with TRBD1 as a possible D gene (6 bases). This CDR3 has 13 residues. Germline CDR1 SEHNR, CDR2 FQNEAQ (reference sequence). Trimming removed 4 bases from V and 5 bases from J, with 11 bases in between. The DNA of the CDR3 is TGTGCCAGCAGCTGGACAGATTCTTATGGCTACACCTTC. Encoded protein: CASSWTDSYGYTF. Complete variable domain (other parts from reference TRBV7-9 and TRBJ1-2): DTGVSQNPRHKITKRGQNVTFRCDPISEHNRLYWYRQTLGQGPEFLTYFQNEAQLEKSRLLSDRFSAERPKGSFSTLEIQRTEQGDSAMYLCASSWTDSYGYTFGSGTRLTVV.

The rearrangement links TRBV19 to TRBJ1-2; TRBD1 is a possible D gene (6 bases). Trimming removed 4 bases at V and 5 bases at J, with 20 bases between. This CDR3 contains 16 residues. Germline V gene sequence: CDR1 LNHDA, CDR2 SQIVND (reference sequence). Here the CDR3 reads CASSTTTGRRWYGYTF. The CDR3 nucleotides read TGTGCCAGTAGTACCACAACAGGGCGCCGCTGGTATGGCTACACCTTC.

CDR3 in DNA: TGCGCCTCTCCTCCGCCTGGGGCCGATACGCAGTATTTT. Encoded protein: CASPPPGADTQYF. The chain is built from TRBV5-1 and TRBJ2-3; D might be TRBD1 (5 bases). This CDR3 spans 13 amino acids. Trimming stripped 10 bases from V and 6 bases from J, with 18 bases between. From germline, CDR1 is SGHRS and CDR2 YFSETQ.

In this sample, this clone turned up a few times. The chain is built from TRBV4-3 and TRBJ2-5; D uncertain. Per the germline V gene, CDR1 is LGHNA and CDR2 is YSLEER. The CDR3 length is 17 residues. The ends were cut back, 2 bases at V and 0 bases at J, with 16 bases in the middle. This CDR3 is CASSQSVVWTDQETQYF. The CDR3, as DNA: TGCGCCAGCAGCCAATCCGTCGTGTGGACGGACCAAGAGACCCAGTACTTC.

This clone was counted a few times. V gene TRBV29-1 combines with J gene TRBJ1-2; TRBD1 might be the D (5 bases). This CDR3 region has 12 residues. Germline loops: CDR1 SQVTM, CDR2 ANQGSEA. Trimming took off 5 bases at V and 8 bases at J, with 15 bases between the two ends. DNA for the CDR3: TGCAGCGTTCTAAACCAGGGCGGAGGCTACACCTTC. As protein: CSVLNQGGGYTF.

The chain recombines TRBV4-3 with TRBJ1-1, with unresolved D. Trimming stripped 1 base from V and 11 bases from J, with 26 bases between. The length of the CDR3 is 17 residues. Germline V gene sequence: CDR1 LGHNA, CDR2 YSLEER. The DNA for the CDR3 is TGCGCCAGCAGCCAAGGCGGGAACCCCGATACCGGGGTGTCGGCTTTCTTT. It is translated as CASSQGGNPDTGVSAFF.

The chain couples TRBV18 to TRBJ2-1; tentative D call: TRBD1 (6 bases). The V end was cut by 3 bases, the J end by 16 bases, with 19 bases between. Germline CDR1 reads KGHSH; CDR2 reads LQKENI. This CDR3 region has 13 residues. The DNA for the CDR3 is TGTGCCAGCTCACCTCTAGACAGGACCTCGGACTTCTTC. It translates to CASSPLDRTSDFF.

The chain links TRBV6-5 to TRBJ1-1; 8 bases line up with TRBD1. V was pared by 6 bases and J by 5 bases, with 5 bases of the junction left unmatched. CDR3 length: 13 amino acids. CDR1 and CDR2 from the germline V gene are MNHEY and SVGAGI. The CDR3 region has the DNA TGTGCCAGCAGAAGCCAGGGGGCTACTGAAGCTTTCTTT. Protein product: CASRSQGATEAFF.

This clone has only a few counts. The rearrangement uses TRBV2 and TRBJ1-2; TRBD1 aligns across 10 bases. Germline V gives CDR1 SNHLY, CDR2 FYNNEI. CDR3 length: 15 residues. J lost 8 bases, V lost 3 bases, and 9 bases had no gene match. The CDR3 DNA sequence: TGTGCCAGCAGTGATACGCTGGACAGGGGGGCCGGCTACACCTTC. Protein product: CASSDTLDRGAGYTF.

The V call is TRBV7-2, the J call TRBJ1-1, with TRBD1 identical over 8 bases. The ends lost 5 bases at V and 1 base at J; junction bases unmatched: 3. Looked up from germline, CDR1 is SGHTA and CDR2 is FQGNSA. This CDR3 comprises 14 residues. The CDR3 reads CASSPDRENTEAFF. The CDR3 nucleotides are TGTGCCAGCAGCCCGGACAGGGAGAACACTGAAGCTTTCTTT.

This clone was recorded a few times. This same CDR3 is encoded by further DNA sequences in the sample. The CDR3 sequence: CASSVSRASGANVLTF. CDR3 DNA sequence: TGTGCCAGCAGCGTTTCCAGGGCCTCTGGGGCCAACGTCCTGACTTTC. The rearrangement uses TRBV9 and TRBJ2-6; D is perhaps TRBD1 (5 bases). Trimming took 2 bases from V and 0 from J, leaving 9 bases between them. Germline values: CDR1 SGDLS, CDR2 YYNGEE. The CDR3 is 16 amino acids.